This T cell receptor beta chain was identified during a study of CD8 T cells in ankylosing spondylitis. Findings and limits, study-wide: Typical of ankylosing spondylitis blood, it appeared, was a TCR beta motif of fewer than ten highly homologous variants.

This clonotype was picked up a small number of times. The antigen remains unidentified. This CDR3 spans 15 amino acids. In germline, CDR1 is SGHRS, CDR2 YFSETQ. V dropped 4 bases and J dropped 7 bases, with 18 bases sitting between them. One entry per CDR3 protein results from TCRdb running MiXCR on the 5' RACE reads. The sample shows fewer than 180,000 distinct CDR3 sequences, under 45% of them seen only once. The receptor comes from a male donor with ankylosing spondylitis. The J gene is TRBJ2-1, the V gene TRBV5-1, with D possibly TRBD2 on 6 matching bases. The sample was synovial fluid, either unsorted or a sorted T cell fraction (not recorded which). Here the CDR3 DNA reads TGCGCCAGCAGCCCGGCGGGACTGGGGAAAAATGAGCAGTTCTTC. It translates to CASSPAGLGKNEQFF.